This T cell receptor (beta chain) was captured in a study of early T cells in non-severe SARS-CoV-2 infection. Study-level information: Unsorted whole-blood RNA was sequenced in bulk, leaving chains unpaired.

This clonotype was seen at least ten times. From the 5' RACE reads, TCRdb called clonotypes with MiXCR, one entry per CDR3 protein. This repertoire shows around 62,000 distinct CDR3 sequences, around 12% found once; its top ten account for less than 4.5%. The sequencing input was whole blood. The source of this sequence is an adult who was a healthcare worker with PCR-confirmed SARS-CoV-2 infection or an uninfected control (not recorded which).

CDR3 nucleotide sequence: TGTGCCAGCAGCTTAGACAGGGGCAATGAGCAGTTCTTC. Its protein product is CASSLDRGNEQFF. The rearrangement uses TRBV7-9 and TRBJ2-1, with 7 bases lining up with TRBD1. The length of the CDR3 is 13 residues. With 1 base clipped from V and 6 bases from J, the junction kept 0 bases outside the gene matches. Germline V gives CDR1 SEHNR, CDR2 FQNEAQ (reference sequence).